The sequence of this T cell receptor beta chain was determined in a study of response to subunit inactivated influenza vaccine. Overall study results and limits: Authors suggested each seasonal influenza vaccination recruits few new T cells.

In this sample, this clonotype turned up a few times. Its antigen is undetermined. TCRdb processed the RT-PCR reads anew with MiXCR; each CDR3 protein has one entry. The table shows approximately 700,000 distinct CDR3 sequences, with around 14% occurring only once. The CDR3 consists of 14 residues. The V gene's germline CDR1 is ENHRY and CDR2 SYGVKD. The V end was cut by 4 bases, the J end by 0 bases, with 7 bases between. The source of this sequence is a man aged 45-65 years who received an inactivated influenza vaccine. Material: PBMCs from blood, obtained 11 to 12 days after vaccination. The chain uses TRBV10-3 and TRBJ1-3; possible D gene TRBD1, 6 bases. The CDR3 DNA follows: TGTGCCATCAGTGTACAGGGCTCTGGAAACACCATATATTTT. This encodes CAISVQGSGNTIYF.